Listed below are T cell receptor beta chains from one sample, sequenced in a study of post-analysis software for immune sequencing data. MiXCR, run by TCRdb on the PCR reads, gives a single entry per CDR3 protein. The sample gives roughly 170,000 distinct CDR3 sequences, 25% to 35% of which show up once; roughly 1.6% is in the top ten. The sample consisted of blood. The receptor source for this set is a girl aged 5 to 17 with multiple sclerosis. Each CDR3 is given with its conserved first and last residue. The order of the fields is V gene, J gene, clone size, D gene, CDR3 DNA, CDR3 protein. A D gene is named only where the DNA matches it firmly. Clone size is stated in some rows and not others, as once, few, many or a class when expanded.

TRBV5-1,TRBJ2-5,-,-,TGCGTCAGCACGGGGTACGCGAATGAGCAGTACTTC,CVSTGYANEQYF
TRBV4-2,TRBJ2-5,many,TRBD2,TGTGCCAGCAGCCCGGGGGGACTAGCGGTCCAAGAGACCCAGTACTTC,CASSPGGLAVQETQYF
TRBV7-9,TRBJ2-5,few,-,TGTGCCAGCAGCTCGCGGACAGAAGAGACCCAGTACTTC,CASSSRTEETQYF
TRBV12-3/TRBV12-4,TRBJ1-2,many,-,TGTGCCAGCAGTTTAGGGCAGGGGTATGGCTACACCTTC,CASSLGQGYGYTF
TRBV2,TRBJ1-5,few,-,TGTGCCAGCAGTGAAGGGGCTGGGAATCAGCCCCAGCATTTT,CASSEGAGNQPQHF
TRBV7-2,TRBJ2-4,many,-,TGTGCCAGCAGCTTACCGGGTGATTCTGTTCAGTACTTC,CASSLPGDSVQYF
TRBV4-2,TRBJ1-2,-,-,TGTGCCAGCAGCCAAGATCGAATGGCCCGTGGCTACACCTTC,CASSQDRMARGYTF
TRBV7-2,TRBJ2-3,many,-,TGTGCCAGCAGCTTAAGTAGCGGCACGACACAGGATACGCAGTATTTT,CASSLSSGTTQDTQYF
TRBV12-3/TRBV12-4,TRBJ2-3,-,-,TGTGCCAGCAGTTTGAGCAGAGAATACCCCACAGATACGCAGTATTTT,CASSLSREYPTDTQYF
TRBV12-3/TRBV12-4,TRBJ2-6,-,-,TGTGCCAGCAGTTTATATCAGGGAAGCGCTGGGGCCAACGTCCTGACTTTC,CASSLYQGSAGANVLTF
TRBV2,TRBJ2-1,few,TRBD1,TGTGCCAGCAGTGTGGGGAGACAGGGTACCAATGAGCAGTTCTTC,CASSVGRQGTNEQFF